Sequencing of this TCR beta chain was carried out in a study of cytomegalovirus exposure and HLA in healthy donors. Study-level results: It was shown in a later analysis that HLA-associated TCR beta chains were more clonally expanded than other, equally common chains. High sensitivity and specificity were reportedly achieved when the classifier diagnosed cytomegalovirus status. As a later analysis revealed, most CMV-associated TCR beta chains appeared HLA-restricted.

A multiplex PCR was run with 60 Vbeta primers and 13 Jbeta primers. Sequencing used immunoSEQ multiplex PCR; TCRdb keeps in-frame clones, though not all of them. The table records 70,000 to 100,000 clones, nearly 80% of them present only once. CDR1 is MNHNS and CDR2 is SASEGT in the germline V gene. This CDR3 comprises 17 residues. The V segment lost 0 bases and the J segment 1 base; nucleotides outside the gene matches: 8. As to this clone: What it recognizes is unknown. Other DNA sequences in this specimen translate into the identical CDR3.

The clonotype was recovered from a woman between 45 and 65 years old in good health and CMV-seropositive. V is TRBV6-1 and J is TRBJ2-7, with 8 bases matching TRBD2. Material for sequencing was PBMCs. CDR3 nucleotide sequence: TGTGCCAGCAGTGAAGCGCTCAGCGGGAGTATATCCTACGAGCAGTACGTC. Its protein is CASSEALSGSISYEQYV.